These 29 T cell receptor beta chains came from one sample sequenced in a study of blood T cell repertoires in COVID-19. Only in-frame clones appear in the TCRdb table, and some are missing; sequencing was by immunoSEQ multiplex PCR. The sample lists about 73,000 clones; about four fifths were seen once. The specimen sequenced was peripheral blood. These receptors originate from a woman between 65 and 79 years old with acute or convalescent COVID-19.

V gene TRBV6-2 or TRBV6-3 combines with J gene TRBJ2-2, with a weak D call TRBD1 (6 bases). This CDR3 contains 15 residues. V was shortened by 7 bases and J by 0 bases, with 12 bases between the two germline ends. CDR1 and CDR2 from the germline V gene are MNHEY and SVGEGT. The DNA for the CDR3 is TGTGCCAGCATCCCCCGGACAGCGAACACCGGGGAGCTGTTTTTT. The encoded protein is CASIPRTANTGELFF.

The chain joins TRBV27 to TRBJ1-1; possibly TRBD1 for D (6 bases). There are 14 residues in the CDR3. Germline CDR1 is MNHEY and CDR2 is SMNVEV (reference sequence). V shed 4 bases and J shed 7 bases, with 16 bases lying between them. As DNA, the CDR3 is TGTGCCAGCAGTTACAGGGTTGGTACAAGTGAAGCTTTCTTT. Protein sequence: CASSYRVGTSEAFF.

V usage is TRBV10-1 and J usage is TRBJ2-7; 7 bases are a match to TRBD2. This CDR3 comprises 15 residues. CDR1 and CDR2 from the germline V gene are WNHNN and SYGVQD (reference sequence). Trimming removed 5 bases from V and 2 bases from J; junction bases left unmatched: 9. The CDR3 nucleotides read TGCGCCAGCAGTCCCTCTTCGGGGGGTGCCTACGAGCAGTACTTC. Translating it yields CASSPSSGGAYEQYF.

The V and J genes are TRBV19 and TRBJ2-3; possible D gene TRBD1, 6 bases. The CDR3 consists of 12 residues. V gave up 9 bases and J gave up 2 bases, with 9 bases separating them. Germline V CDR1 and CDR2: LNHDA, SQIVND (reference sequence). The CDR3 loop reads CASQGHTDTQYF. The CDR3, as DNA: TGTGCCAGCCAGGGGCACACAGATACGCAGTATTTT.

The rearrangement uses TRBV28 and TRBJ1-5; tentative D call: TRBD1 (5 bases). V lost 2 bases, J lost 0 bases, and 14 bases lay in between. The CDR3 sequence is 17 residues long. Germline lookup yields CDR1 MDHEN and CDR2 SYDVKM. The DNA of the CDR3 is TGTGCCAGCAGTTTAGGCGGGACCTCTTATAGCAATCAGCCCCAGCATTTT. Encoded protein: CASSLGGTSYSNQPQHF.

The chain's CDR3 is CSARAGSKGTF. The CDR3 nucleotides are TGCAGTGCTAGAGCAGGGTCTAAGGGCACCTTC. The genes are TRBV20-1 and TRBJ1-2, with D possibly being TRBD1 (5 bases). Trimming shortened V by 1 base and J by 13 bases, and 13 bases separated the two germline ends. The CDR3 is 11 residues long. Germline loops: CDR1 DFQATT, CDR2 SNEGSKA (reference sequence).

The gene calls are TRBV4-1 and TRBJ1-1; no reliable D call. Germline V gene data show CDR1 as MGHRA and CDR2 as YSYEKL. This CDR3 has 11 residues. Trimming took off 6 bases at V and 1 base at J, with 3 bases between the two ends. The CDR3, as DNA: TGCGCCAGCAGGCGGAACACTGAAGCTTTCTTT. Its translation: CASRRNTEAFF.

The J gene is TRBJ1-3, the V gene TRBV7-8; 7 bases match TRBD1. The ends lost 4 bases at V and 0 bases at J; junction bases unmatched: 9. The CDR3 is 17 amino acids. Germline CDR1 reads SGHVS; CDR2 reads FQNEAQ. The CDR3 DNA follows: TGTGCCAGCAGCTCAACAGGGGTGGCTCGCTCTGGAAACACCATATATTTT. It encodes CASSSTGVARSGNTIYF.

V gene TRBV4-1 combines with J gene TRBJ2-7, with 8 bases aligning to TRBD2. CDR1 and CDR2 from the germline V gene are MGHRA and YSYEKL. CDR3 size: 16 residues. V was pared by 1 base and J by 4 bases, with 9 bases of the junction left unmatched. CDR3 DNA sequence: TGCGCCAGCAGCCAAGGTGTAGGACTAGCCAGGTACGAGCAGTACTTC. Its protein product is CASSQGVGLARYEQYF.

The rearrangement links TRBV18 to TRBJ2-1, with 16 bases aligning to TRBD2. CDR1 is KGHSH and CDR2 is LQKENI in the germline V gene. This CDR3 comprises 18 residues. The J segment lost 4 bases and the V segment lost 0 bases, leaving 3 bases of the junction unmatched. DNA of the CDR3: TGTGCCAGCTCACCACCGGGACTAGCGGGAGGGACTTACAATGAGCAGTTCTTC. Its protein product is CASSPPGLAGGTYNEQFF.

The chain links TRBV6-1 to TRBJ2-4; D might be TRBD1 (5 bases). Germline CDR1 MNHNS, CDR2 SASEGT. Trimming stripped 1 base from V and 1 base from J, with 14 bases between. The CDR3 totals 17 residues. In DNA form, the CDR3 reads TGTGCCAGCAGTGAAGTCGGCAGGGTCCGTGCCAAAAACATTCAGTACTTC. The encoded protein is CASSEVGRVRAKNIQYF.

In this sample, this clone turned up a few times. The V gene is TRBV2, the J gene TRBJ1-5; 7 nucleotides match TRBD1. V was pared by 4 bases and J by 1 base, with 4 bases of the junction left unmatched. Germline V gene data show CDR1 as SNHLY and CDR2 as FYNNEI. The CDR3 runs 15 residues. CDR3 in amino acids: CASSAGTASNQPQHF. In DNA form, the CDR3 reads TGTGCCAGCAGTGCCGGGACAGCGAGCAATCAGCCCCAGCATTTT.

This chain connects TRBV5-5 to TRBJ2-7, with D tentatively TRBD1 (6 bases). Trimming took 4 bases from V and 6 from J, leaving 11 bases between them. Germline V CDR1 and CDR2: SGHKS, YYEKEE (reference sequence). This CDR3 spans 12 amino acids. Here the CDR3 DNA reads TGTGCCAGCAGCACAGGGATTTCCGAGCAGTACTTC. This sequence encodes CASSTGISEQYF.

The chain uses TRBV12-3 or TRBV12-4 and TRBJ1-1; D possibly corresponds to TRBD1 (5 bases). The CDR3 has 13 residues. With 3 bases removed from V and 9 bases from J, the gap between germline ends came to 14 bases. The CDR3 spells CASSLVRRGQAFF. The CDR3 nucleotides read TGTGCCAGCAGTTTGGTGCGGCGGGGACAAGCTTTCTTT.

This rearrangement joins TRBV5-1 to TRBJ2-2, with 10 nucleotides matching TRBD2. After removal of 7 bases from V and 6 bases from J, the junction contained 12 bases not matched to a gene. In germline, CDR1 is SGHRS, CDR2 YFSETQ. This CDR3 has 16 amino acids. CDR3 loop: CASGALAGKRAGELFF. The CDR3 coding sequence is TGCGCCAGCGGGGCACTAGCGGGAAAAAGGGCCGGGGAGCTGTTTTTT.

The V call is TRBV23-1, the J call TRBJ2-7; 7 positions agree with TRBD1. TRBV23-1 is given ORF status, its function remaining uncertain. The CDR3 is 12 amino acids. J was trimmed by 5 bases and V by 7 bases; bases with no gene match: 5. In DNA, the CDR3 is TGCGCCAGCACCGTAGGGGGCGACGAGCAGTACTTC. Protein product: CASTVGGDEQYF.

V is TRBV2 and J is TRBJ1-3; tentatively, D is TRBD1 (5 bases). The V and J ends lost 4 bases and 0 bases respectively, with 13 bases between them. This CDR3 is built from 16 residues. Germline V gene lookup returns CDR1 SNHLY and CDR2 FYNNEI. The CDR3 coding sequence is TGTGCCAGCAGTGCCCAAGGGGCAAACTCTGGAAACACCATATATTTT. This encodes CASSAQGANSGNTIYF.

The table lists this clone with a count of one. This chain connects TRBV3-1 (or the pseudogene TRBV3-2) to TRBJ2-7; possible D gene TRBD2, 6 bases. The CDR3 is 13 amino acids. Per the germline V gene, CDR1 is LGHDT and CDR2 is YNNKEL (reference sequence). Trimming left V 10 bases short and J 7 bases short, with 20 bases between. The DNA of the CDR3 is TGTGCCATAGGGGCGCTTGGAGGAGGGGAGCAGTACTTC. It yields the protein CAIGALGGGEQYF.

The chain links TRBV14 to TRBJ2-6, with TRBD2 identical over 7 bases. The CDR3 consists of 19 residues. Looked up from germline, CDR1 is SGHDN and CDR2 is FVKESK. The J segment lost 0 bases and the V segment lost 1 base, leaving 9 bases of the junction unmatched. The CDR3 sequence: CASSQATWGGSSGANVLTF. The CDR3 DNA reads TGTGCCAGCAGCCAAGCGACATGGGGGGGGAGCTCTGGGGCCAACGTCCTGACTTTC.

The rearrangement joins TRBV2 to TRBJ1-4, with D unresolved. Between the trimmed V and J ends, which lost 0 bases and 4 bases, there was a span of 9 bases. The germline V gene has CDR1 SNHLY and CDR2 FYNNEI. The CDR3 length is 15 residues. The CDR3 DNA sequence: TGTGCCAGCAGTGAAGCGACATCCGATAATGAAAAACTGTTTTTT. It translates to CASSEATSDNEKLFF. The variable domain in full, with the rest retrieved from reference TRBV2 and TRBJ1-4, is EPEVTQTPSHQVTQMGQEVILRCVPISNHLYFYWYRQILGQKVEFLVSFYNNEISEKSEIFDDQFSVERPDGSNFTLKIRSTKLEDSAMYFCASSEATSDNEKLFFGSGTQLSVL.

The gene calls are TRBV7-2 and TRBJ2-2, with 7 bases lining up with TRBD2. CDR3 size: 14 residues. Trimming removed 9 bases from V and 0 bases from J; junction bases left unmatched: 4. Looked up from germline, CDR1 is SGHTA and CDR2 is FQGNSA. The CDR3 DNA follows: TGTGCCAGTGGGGGGGACGCGAACACCGGGGAGCTGTTTTTT. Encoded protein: CASGGDANTGELFF.

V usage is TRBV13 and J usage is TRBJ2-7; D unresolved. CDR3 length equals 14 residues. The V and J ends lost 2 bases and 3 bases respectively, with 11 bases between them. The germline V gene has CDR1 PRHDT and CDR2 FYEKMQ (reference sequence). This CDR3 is CASSLINKDYEQYF. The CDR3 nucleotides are TGTGCCAGCAGCTTAATCAACAAAGACTACGAGCAGTACTTC.

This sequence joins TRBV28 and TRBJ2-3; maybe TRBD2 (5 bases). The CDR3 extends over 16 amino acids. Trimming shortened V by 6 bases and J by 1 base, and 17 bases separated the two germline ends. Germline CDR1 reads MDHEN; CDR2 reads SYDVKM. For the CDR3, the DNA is TGTGCCAGCAGCCGATCCGGGGTTCGGGGCACAGATACGCAGTATTTT. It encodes CASSRSGVRGTDTQYF.

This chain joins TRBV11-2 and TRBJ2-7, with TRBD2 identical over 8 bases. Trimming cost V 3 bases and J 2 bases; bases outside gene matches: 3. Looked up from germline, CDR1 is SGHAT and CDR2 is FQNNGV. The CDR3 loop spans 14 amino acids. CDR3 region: CASSLSGRAYEQYF. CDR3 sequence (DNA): TGTGCCAGCAGCTTGTCCGGGAGGGCCTACGAGCAGTACTTC.

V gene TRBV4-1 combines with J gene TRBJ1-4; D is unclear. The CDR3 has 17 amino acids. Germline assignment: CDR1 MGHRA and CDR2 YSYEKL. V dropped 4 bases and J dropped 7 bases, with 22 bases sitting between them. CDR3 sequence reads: CASSRGPGRDRSEKLFF. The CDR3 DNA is TGCGCCAGCAGCCGAGGACCTGGCCGGGATAGGAGTGAAAAACTGTTTTTT.

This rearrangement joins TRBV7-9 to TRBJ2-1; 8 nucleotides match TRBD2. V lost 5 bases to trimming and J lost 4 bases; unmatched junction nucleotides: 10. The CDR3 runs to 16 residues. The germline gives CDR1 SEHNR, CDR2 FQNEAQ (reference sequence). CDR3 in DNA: TGTGCCAGCAGCCCCGCGGGACTAGGGGCTTACAATGAGCAGTTCTTC. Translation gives CASSPAGLGAYNEQFF.

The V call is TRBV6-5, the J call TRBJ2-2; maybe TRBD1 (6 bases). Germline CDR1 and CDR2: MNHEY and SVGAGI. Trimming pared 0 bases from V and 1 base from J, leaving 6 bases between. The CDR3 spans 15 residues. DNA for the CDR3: TGTGCCAGCAGTTACTCGACAGGGAACACCGGGGAGCTGTTTTTT. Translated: CASSYSTGNTGELFF.

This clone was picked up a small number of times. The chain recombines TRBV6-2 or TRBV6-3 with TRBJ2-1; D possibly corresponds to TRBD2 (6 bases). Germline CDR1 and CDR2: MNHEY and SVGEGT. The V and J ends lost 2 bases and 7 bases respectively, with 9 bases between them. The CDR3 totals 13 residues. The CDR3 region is CASSYISGNEQFF. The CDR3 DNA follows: TGTGCCAGCAGTTACATAAGCGGGAATGAGCAGTTCTTC.

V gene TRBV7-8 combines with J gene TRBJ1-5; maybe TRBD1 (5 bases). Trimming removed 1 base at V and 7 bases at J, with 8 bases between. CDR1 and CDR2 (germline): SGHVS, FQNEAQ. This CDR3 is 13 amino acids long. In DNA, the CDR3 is TGTGCCAGCAGCTTAGGGCGGGGGCAGCCCCAGCATTTT. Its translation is CASSLGRGQPQHF.